This T cell receptor beta chain was captured by sequencing in a study of cytomegalovirus exposure and HLA in healthy donors. Overall study results and limits: Most TCR sequences proved rare, with some public TCRs found in many donors. Data from an earlier analysis indicated that most TCR beta V segments were productive either about 90% or about 30% of the time. In most subjects, TCR beta sequences reportedly gave accurate predictions of HLA-A and HLA-B alleles.

This clone has only one observation. The antigen is not known. Germline CDR1 reads MGHRA; CDR2 reads YSYEKL. The CDR3 runs to 16 residues. V lost 0 bases, J lost 0 bases, and 9 bases lay in between. With 60 Vbeta and 13 Jbeta primers, the PCR was carried out. Clones were read by immunoSEQ multiplex PCR, and TCRdb kept only the in-frame ones, dropping some. The data contain 150,000 to 200,000 clones, 75% to 80% of them singletons. The chain combines TRBV4-1 with TRBJ2-1, with D hard to call. The TCR comes from a man aged 50 or older in good health and CMV-seropositive. Sequencing was carried out using PBMCs. CDR3 residues: CASSQETRSSYNEQFF. The CDR3 nucleotides read TGCGCCAGCAGCCAAGAAACAAGGAGCTCCTACAATGAGCAGTTCTTC.